These T cell receptor beta chains were read from a single sample in a study of preoperative IRX-2 immunotherapy in early breast cancer. This table comes from immunoSEQ multiplex PCR, and its TCRdb copy is limited to in-frame clones, with some not included. The sample contains about 3,600 clones, approximately 80% of which appear only once. The specimen was tumor tissue, collected before IRX-2 immunotherapy. These receptors came from a human donor with breast cancer. Both conserved end residues are part of each CDR3. The D gene is left open where the match is weak.

d_call j_call v_call cdr3_aa cdr3_nt
TRBD2 TRBJ2-2 TRBV6-8 CASGRAETGELFF TGTGCCAGCGGGAGGGCCGAAACCGGGGAGCTGTTTTTT
NA TRBJ1-1 TRBV14 CASSMDRLNTEAFF TGTGCCAGCAGCATGGACAGATTGAACACTGAAGCTTTCTTT
NA TRBJ1-2 TRBV28 CASSLWGNNYGYTF TGTGCCAGCAGTTTATGGGGGAATAACTATGGCTACACCTTC
NA TRBJ2-1 TRBV27 CATSDYRVGEQFF TGTGCCACCAGTGATTATCGGGTGGGTGAGCAGTTCTTC
TRBD1 TRBJ1-2 TRBV29-1 CSVGTGTNYGYTF TGCAGCGTAGGGACAGGGACTAACTATGGCTACACCTTC
TRBD1 TRBJ1-2 TRBV7-6 CASNPPGTANYGYTF TGTGCCAGCAATCCCCCCGGGACAGCTAACTATGGCTACACCTTC
NA TRBJ1-5 TRBV6-8 CASSFQGWYSNQPQHF TGTGCCAGCAGTTTCCAGGGGTGGTATAGCAATCAGCCCCAGCATTTT
NA TRBJ1-6 TRBV28 CASSYPGSNSPLHF TGTGCCAGCAGTTACCCAGGTTCTAATTCACCCCTCCACTTT
NA TRBJ1-5 TRBV11-3 CASSWVDGPGVGQPQHF TGTGCCAGCAGCTGGGTTGACGGGCCAGGGGTTGGTCAGCCCCAGCATTTT
NA TRBJ2-3 TRBV11-3 CASSLETHSTDTQYF TGTGCCAGCAGCTTAGAGACTCACAGCACAGATACGCAGTATTTT
NA TRBJ2-3 TRBV15 CATSRGGQQTDTQYF TGTGCCACCAGCAGAGGAGGCCAGCAAACAGATACGCAGTATTTT
TRBD1 TRBJ1-2 TRBV28 CASLDRADYGYTF TGTGCCTCCCTAGACAGGGCGGACTATGGCTACACCTTC
NA TRBJ1-3 TRBV12-5 CASEVSSGNTIYF TGTGCCAGCGAGGTGAGCTCTGGAAACACCATATATTTT
NA TRBJ1-5 TRBV27 CASTSDMLYSNQPQHF TGTGCCAGCACATCCGACATGCTCTATAGCAATCAGCCCCAGCATTTT
NA TRBJ2-5 TRBV18 CASSPPVEETQYF TGTGCCAGCTCACCCCCCGTAGAAGAGACCCAGTACTTC
NA TRBJ2-5 TRBV12-2 CATARHSGLGETQYF TGTGCCACAGCCCGCCATTCGGGACTAGGGGAGACCCAGTACTTC
NA TRBJ2-3 TRBV11-3 CASSLMGSAGLDTQYF TGTGCCAGCAGCTTAATGGGCTCCGCGGGTTTGGATACGCAGTATTTT
TRBD2 TRBJ2-1 TRBV9 CASTGTRNYNEQFF TGTGCCAGCACCGGGACTAGGAATTACAATGAGCAGTTCTTC